This TCR beta chain came from a study of T cells expressing NK-cell markers. Germline V gives CDR1 SGDLS, CDR2 YYNGEE. The CDR3 is 14 amino acids. TCRdb re-called the 5' RACE reads; every CDR3 protein appears as one record, without DNA. This repertoire includes 550,000 or so distinct CDR3 sequences. The rearrangement uses TRBV9 and TRBJ1-2. This clonotype was sampled from a man between 18 and 29 years old in good health. The sequenced material came from blood T cells: a sorted CD56 or NKG2C T cell subset, CD4+ or CD8+ T cells, or bulk PBMC T cells (not recorded which). The CDR3 sequence is CASGPGGLPYGYTF.